This entry features one T cell receptor (beta chain) sequence. The target of this receptor is not known. No base-level quality is on record; no much larger clone is a single base apart. The data derive from a study of T cell responses to AZD1222 COVID-19 vaccine (dated by TCRdb to the early 2020s). Regarding the study in general: TCR sequencing covered roughly 230 trial participants: about 210 given two doses of AZD1222 and about 26 given two doses of MenACWY control vaccine. Trial participants were enrolled into age subgroups of 18-55, 56-69 and 70-plus years, which contained 148, 28 and 57 TCR-sequenced participants, respectively.

The sample's time point label is to be understood as: about 28 days (+/-7) after the second vaccine dose. AZD1222 recipients with second doses at about 4 weeks or about 12 weeks were pooled, because spike-specific TCR depth and breadth did not differ between schedules. Samples from vaccinated people were obtained from the UK trials COV001 and COV002, which included a single-blind randomized controlled phase 2/3 trial of AZD1222 (ChAdOx1 nCoV-19) in healthy adults. Trial participant PBMC samples were collected at day 0 and day 28 after the second dose for TCRbeta chain sequencing. The CDR3 regions of human TCRbeta chains were analyzed by immunosequencing. The study's processing was this. Repertoire TCRs were checked for matches against a reference library of SARS-CoV-2-specific TCRs that had been generated using the MIRA antigen-specificity platform. Breadth was defined as the fraction of unique TCRs that were SARS-CoV-2-associated, and depth was defined as the fraction of total T cells that were SARS-CoV-2-associated. Each spike-specific TCR was assigned to its reactive spike region and to a CD4 or CD8 class using the MIRA data. Log10-transformed breadth and depth values were compared by one-way ANOVA with Sidak's multiple comparisons tests. TCRdb limited this immuneACCESS table to in-frame rearrangements with V and J called. A share of clones is missing; checked studies link under half to unresolved V genes, and the rest is unexplained. The DNA was the basis for D and trimming; V, J and clone size are from that table. In this sample the table shows 70,000 to 95,000 clones, 85% to 90% of which occur a single time. The top ten clonotypes cover less than 9% of the sample.

Beyond this particular receptor, the publication reports: Reportedly, close to half of the unique spike-specific TCRs recognized epitopes lying outside the regions that are mutated in the B.1.351 and B.1.1.7 variants. Because no day 14 peak-response samples were available, repertoires were characterized only after the peak T cell response. Spike-specific TCR breadth and depth rose significantly after two AZD1222 doses compared with day 0 and with MenACWY recipients. Most participants were white British and females outnumbered males, and the authors suggested that clonal diversity may have been underestimated. The vaccine-associated CD4 TCRs covered the entire spike protein, and the dominant responses fell in regions 160-218 and 743-854. In the small 56-69-year group, the increase in depth fell short of significance, most likely because of low power. Only six AZD1222 recipients were SARS-CoV-2 seropositive at baseline, limiting conclusions about previously exposed vaccinees.

V sheds 6 bases and J sheds 0 bases, leaving 11 bases between their ends. The CDR3, cysteine through phenylalanine, is 14 amino acids long. Only CDR3 DNA is held: 42 bases, read in frame from base 1. CDR1 and CDR2 are read off the germline V gene as MNHEY and SVGEGT. This clonotype originated in an adult who received the AZD1222 COVID-19 vaccine. The rearrangement joined TRBV6-2 or TRBV6-3 to TRBJ1-2; TRBD1 is possibly the D segment (5 matching bases). The material was peripheral blood, obtained 28 days after the second AZD1222 dose. The DNA is as follows: TGTGCCAGCAGCCCCGACAGCACTAACTATGGCTACACCTTC. Its protein is CASSPDSTNYGYTF.